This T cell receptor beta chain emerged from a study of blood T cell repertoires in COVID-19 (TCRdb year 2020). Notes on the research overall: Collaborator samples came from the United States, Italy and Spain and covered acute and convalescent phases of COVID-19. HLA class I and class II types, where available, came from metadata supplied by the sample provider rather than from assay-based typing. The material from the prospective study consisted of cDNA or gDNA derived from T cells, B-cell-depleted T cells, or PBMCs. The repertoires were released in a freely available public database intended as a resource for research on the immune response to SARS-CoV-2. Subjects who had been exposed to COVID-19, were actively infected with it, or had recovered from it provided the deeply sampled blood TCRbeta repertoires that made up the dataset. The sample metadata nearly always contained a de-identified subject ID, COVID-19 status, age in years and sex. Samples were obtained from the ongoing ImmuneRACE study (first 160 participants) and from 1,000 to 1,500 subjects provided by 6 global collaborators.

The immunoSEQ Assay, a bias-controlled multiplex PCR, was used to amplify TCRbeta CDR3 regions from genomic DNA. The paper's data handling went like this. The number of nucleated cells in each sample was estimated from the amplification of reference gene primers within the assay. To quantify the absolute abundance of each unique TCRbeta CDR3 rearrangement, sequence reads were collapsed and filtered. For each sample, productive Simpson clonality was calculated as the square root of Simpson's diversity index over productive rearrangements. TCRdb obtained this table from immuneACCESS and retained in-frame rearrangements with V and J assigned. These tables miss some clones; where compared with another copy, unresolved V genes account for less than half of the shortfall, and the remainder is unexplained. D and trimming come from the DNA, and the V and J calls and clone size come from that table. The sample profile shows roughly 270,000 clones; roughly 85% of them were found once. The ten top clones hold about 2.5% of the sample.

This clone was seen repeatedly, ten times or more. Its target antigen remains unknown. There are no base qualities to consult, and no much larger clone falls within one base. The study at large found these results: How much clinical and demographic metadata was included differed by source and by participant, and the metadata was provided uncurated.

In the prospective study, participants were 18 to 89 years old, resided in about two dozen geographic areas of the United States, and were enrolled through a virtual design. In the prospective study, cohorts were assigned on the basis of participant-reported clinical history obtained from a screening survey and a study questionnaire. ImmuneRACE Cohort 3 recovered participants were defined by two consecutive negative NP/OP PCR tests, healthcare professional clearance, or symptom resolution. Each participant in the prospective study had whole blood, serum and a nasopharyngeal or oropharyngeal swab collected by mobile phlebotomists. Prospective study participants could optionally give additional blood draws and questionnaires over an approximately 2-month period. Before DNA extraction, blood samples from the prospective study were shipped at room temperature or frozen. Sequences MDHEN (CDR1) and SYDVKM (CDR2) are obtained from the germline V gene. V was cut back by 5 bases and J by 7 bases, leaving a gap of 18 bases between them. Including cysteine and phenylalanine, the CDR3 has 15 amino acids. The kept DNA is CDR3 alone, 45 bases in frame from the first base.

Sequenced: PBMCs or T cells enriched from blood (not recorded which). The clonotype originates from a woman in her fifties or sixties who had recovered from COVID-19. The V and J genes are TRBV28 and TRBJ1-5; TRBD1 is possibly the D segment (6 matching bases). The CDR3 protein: CASSPETGGRQPQHF. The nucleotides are TGTGCCAGCAGTCCCGAGACAGGCGGGCGACAGCCCCAGCATTTT.